The text below deals with one T cell receptor (beta chain). Its antigen is unknown. The data were taken from a study of cytomegalovirus exposure and HLA in healthy donors. In the study overall: Findings of an earlier analysis included some 110 million unique TCR beta sequences from 200 million or so T cells.

Findings of the study overall: TCR beta sequences reportedly predicted most subjects' HLA-A and HLA-B alleles accurately.

This CDR3 is 13 amino acids long. Between the trimmed V and J ends, which lost 0 bases and 4 bases, there was a span of 10 bases. Germline values: CDR1 SQVTM, CDR2 ANQGSEA. Researchers ran the PCR with 60 Vbeta and 13 Jbeta primers. TCRdb's copy holds only in-frame clones and misses some; the assay was immunoSEQ multiplex PCR. The table lists 150,000 to 200,000 clones, roughly 80% of them singletons. The origin of this receptor is a girl aged 5-17 years in good health and CMV-seropositive. The chain combines TRBV29-1 with TRBJ2-7, with D tentatively TRBD2 (7 bases). The sequenced sample consisted of PBMCs. The CDR3 loop reads CSVEERGGYEQYF. For the CDR3, the DNA is TGCAGCGTTGAAGAGAGGGGGGGGTACGAGCAGTACTTC.